These 26 T cell receptor beta chains were all obtained from the same sample, sequenced in a study of OX40 agonist ivuxolimab in advanced cancers. Preparation of the library involved the immunoSEQ multiplex PCR assay. TCRdb's version of the immuneACCESS table is confined to in-frame rearrangements and falls short of the full clone set. An unresolved V gene accounts for under half of the shortfall where checked; the remainder is of unknown origin. For this sample the table gives tens of thousands of clones, of which around 84% were detected only once. Of the sample, 0.85% to 1% is held by the ten largest clones. Material: CD4+ or CD8+ T cells sorted from blood, obtained in a trial of the OX40 agonist ivuxolimab. The receptors here all came from an adult with an advanced solid tumor such as melanoma, head and neck, liver or kidney cancer.

The J gene is TRBJ2-3, the V gene TRBV12-5; tentatively, D is TRBD1 or TRBD2 (5 bases each). This CDR3 is built from 16 residues. With 4 bases removed from V and 2 bases from J, the gap between germline ends came to 16 bases. Germline CDR1 is LGHNT and CDR2 is FRNRAP. CDR3 sequence: CASGSRGSQYTDTQYF. The CDR3 region has the DNA TGTGCTAGTGGTTCCCGGGGCAGTCAGTACACAGATACGCAGTATTTT.

The CDR3 sequence is CASSMGLAGPYNEQFF. In DNA form, the CDR3 reads TGTGCCAGTAGTATGGGGCTAGCGGGGCCTTACAATGAGCAGTTCTTC. The chain recombines TRBV19 with TRBJ2-1; 9 bases fit TRBD2. This CDR3 region has 16 residues. J was trimmed by 4 bases and V by 3 bases; bases with no gene match: 7. Per the germline V gene, CDR1 is LNHDA and CDR2 is SQIVND (reference sequence).

This sequence joins TRBV5-4 and TRBJ2-5; no clear D gene. The CDR3 totals 13 residues. The V gene lost 0 bases and the J gene lost 3 bases, with 6 bases spanning the gap. The germline gives CDR1 SGHNT, CDR2 YYREEE (reference sequence). CDR3 coding DNA: TGTGCCAGCAGCTTGGGCTACAAAGAGACCCAGTACTTC. Its translation: CASSLGYKETQYF.

The V and J genes are TRBV7-9 and TRBJ1-1; D is unresolved. Germline V CDR1 and CDR2: SEHNR, FQNEAQ (reference sequence). V was clipped by 1 base and J by 1 base, with 7 bases between them. CDR3 length: 14 amino acids. The CDR3 protein is CASSLGGKNTEAFF. CDR3 in DNA: TGTGCCAGCAGCTTAGGAGGAAAGAACACTGAAGCTTTCTTT.

A single count supports this clone. This chain connects TRBV10-3 to TRBJ2-7; D is uncertain. The CDR3 loop spans 13 amino acids. The V gene's germline CDR1 is ENHRY and CDR2 SYGVKD. The V end was cut by 3 bases, the J end by 2 bases, with 8 bases between. CDR3: CAISDRRTYEQYF. CDR3 DNA: TGTGCCATCAGTGACCGACGGACCTACGAGCAGTACTTC.

The chain couples TRBV28 to TRBJ1-4; D might be TRBD1 (6 bases). V was cut by 10 bases and J by 7 bases, with 19 bases left in between. The germline V gene encodes CDR1 MDHEN and CDR2 SYDVKM. The CDR3 loop spans 14 amino acids. In nucleotides, the CDR3 is TGTGCCACCACCCCCGGGGGCGCAGTTGAAAAACTGTTTTTT. Translated: CATTPGGAVEKLFF.

This clone appeared once. This chain links TRBV2 with TRBJ1-5; no clear D gene. Deletions cut 6 bases from V and 4 bases from J, with 16 bases between. The germline V gene has CDR1 SNHLY and CDR2 FYNNEI. There are 15 residues in the CDR3. The CDR3 loop reads CASREWGNGNQPQHF. The CDR3 bases are TGTGCCAGCAGGGAATGGGGAAACGGGAATCAGCCCCAGCATTTT. The whole variable domain, filled in from reference TRBV2 and TRBJ1-5, reads EPEVTQTPSHQVTQMGQEVILRCVPISNHLYFYWYRQILGQKVEFLVSFYNNEISEKSEIFDDQFSVERPDGSNFTLKIRSTKLEDSAMYFCASREWGNGNQPQHFGDGTRLSIL.

V gene TRBV7-2 combines with J gene TRBJ2-6; D remains unclear. The V and J ends lost 5 bases and 3 bases respectively, with 8 bases between them. The germline V gene encodes CDR1 SGHTA and CDR2 FQGNSA. CDR3 size: 14 residues. The CDR3: CASSPRRGANVLTF. The CDR3 nucleotides read TGTGCCAGCAGCCCTAGACGTGGGGCCAACGTCCTGACTTTC. Complete variable domain (other parts from reference TRBV7-2 and TRBJ2-6): GAGVSQSPSNKVTEKGKDVELRCDPISGHTALYWYRQSLGQGLEFLIYFQGNSAPDKSGLPSDRFSAERTGGSVSTLTIQRTQQEDSAVYLCASSPRRGANVLTFGAGSRLTVL.

This clone was seen just once. The chain is built from TRBV7-7 and TRBJ2-2; 7 positions match TRBD1. V was clipped by 5 bases and J by 6 bases; unmatched bases: 3. Per the germline V gene, CDR1 is SSHAT and CDR2 is FNYEAQ (reference sequence). There are 13 residues in the CDR3. The chain's CDR3 is CASSTGVSGELFF. The CDR3, as DNA: TGTGCCAGCAGCACAGGGGTTTCCGGGGAGCTGTTTTTT.

The V gene is TRBV19, the J gene TRBJ2-2, with 7 bases that match TRBD2. The V and J ends lost 7 bases and 0 bases, in that order; junction bases with no gene match: 8. The CDR3 covers 16 residues. From germline, CDR1 is LNHDA and CDR2 SQIVND (reference sequence). The CDR3 DNA reads as TGTGCCAGTACCACATCCCGGGGGGCGAACACCGGGGAGCTGTTTTTT. Its translation: CASTTSRGANTGELFF.

V gene TRBV6-5 combines with J gene TRBJ2-7; 10 bases agree with TRBD2. The CDR3 runs to 16 residues. Germline trimming cut 0 bases from V and 2 bases from J; bases unmatched to any gene: 4. Per the germline V gene, CDR1 is MNHEY and CDR2 is SVGAGI. Here the CDR3 reads CASSYSLAGDPYEQYF. The CDR3 DNA reads as TGTGCCAGCAGTTACTCGCTAGCGGGAGATCCCTACGAGCAGTACTTC.

In DNA, the CDR3 is TGTGCCAGCAGCCAGCAAAGTATGATCGGCTCACCCCTCCACTTT. Its translation: CASSQQSMIGSPLHF. The chain joins TRBV7-6 to TRBJ1-6; D unresolved. The CDR3 runs 15 residues. Germline CDR1 reads SGHVS; CDR2 reads FNYEAQ. The V end lost 5 bases, the J end lost 10 bases, and 18 bases lay between the germline ends.

Points on this clone: The germline gene is not matched at one end of the junction; a read error may be the cause. The CDR3 is CTSSAPGSPNQPQHF. The CDR3 coding sequence is TGTACCAGTAGTGCCCCAGGGTCCCCCAATCAGCCCCAGCATTTT. The chain couples TRBV19 to TRBJ1-5, with D possibly being TRBD1 (5 bases). The germline CDR1 and CDR2 sequences are LNHDA and SQIVND (reference sequence). This CDR3 is built from 15 residues.

The chain couples TRBV15 to TRBJ2-5, with D unclear. The CDR3 sequence is 13 residues long. Trimming stripped 1 base from V and 3 bases from J, with 6 bases between. Germline V gene data show CDR1 as LNHNV and CDR2 as YYDKDF (reference sequence). CDR3 in amino acids: CATSRVEEETQYF. The CDR3 region has the DNA TGTGCCACCAGCAGAGTCGAAGAAGAGACCCAGTACTTC.

The chain couples TRBV19 to TRBJ1-2; D remains unclear. V was trimmed by 7 bases and J by 4 bases, leaving 19 bases between them. The germline V gene encodes CDR1 LNHDA and CDR2 SQIVND (reference sequence). CDR3 length: 15 residues. The CDR3 here is CASMQPGSSLYGYTF. In DNA form, the CDR3 reads TGTGCCAGTATGCAACCCGGGTCCTCCCTCTATGGCTACACCTTC.

The chain has TRBV28 and TRBJ2-1; perhaps TRBD2 as D (5 bases). V was shortened by 3 bases and J by 3 bases, with 6 bases between the two germline ends. This CDR3 has 13 residues. The V gene's germline CDR1 is MDHEN and CDR2 SYDVKM. The CDR3 region has the DNA TGTGCCAGCAGTTTCGGGATCTACAATGAGCAGTTCTTC. This translates into CASSFGIYNEQFF.

This clone was recorded once. The V call is TRBV19, the J call TRBJ1-4; TRBD1 might be the D (5 bases). This CDR3 comprises 15 residues. Deletions cut 4 bases from V and 2 bases from J, with 11 bases between. From germline, CDR1 is LNHDA and CDR2 SQIVND (reference sequence). In DNA form, the CDR3 reads TGTGCCAGTAGTACCGGGGGATGGACTAATGAAAAACTGTTTTTT. As protein: CASSTGGWTNEKLFF.

The CDR3 spells CASSLLQGITGYTF. For the CDR3, the DNA is TGTGCCAGCAGCTTACTCCAGGGTATCACTGGCTACACCTTC. The chain links TRBV7-9 to TRBJ1-2; D may be TRBD1 (5 bases). CDR1 is SEHNR, CDR2 FQNEAQ, per germline (reference sequence). This CDR3 has 14 amino acids. Trimming shortened V by 2 bases and J by 7 bases, and 14 bases separated the two germline ends.

This chain connects TRBV4-1 to TRBJ2-7; 11 bases match TRBD2. Germline V gene lookup returns CDR1 MGHRA and CDR2 YSYEKL. The CDR3 loop spans 15 amino acids. The V segment lost 6 bases and the J segment 1 base; nucleotides outside the gene matches: 5. This chain's CDR3 is CASRQLAGVSYEQYF. The DNA for the CDR3 is TGCGCCAGCAGACAACTAGCGGGGGTTTCCTACGAGCAGTACTTC.

J is TRBJ1-3 and V is TRBV19; D uncertain. Germline V gives CDR1 LNHDA, CDR2 SQIVND (reference sequence). The V end lost 6 bases, the J end lost 3 bases, and 18 bases lay between the germline ends. CDR3 size: 16 residues. The CDR3 sequence: CASRSSPAAVGNTIYF. The CDR3 coding sequence is TGTGCCAGTAGGAGTTCGCCGGCGGCTGTTGGAAACACCATATATTTT.

The V and J genes are TRBV6-6 and TRBJ1-1; the match to TRBD1 covers 9 bases. CDR3 size: 14 residues. Germline V CDR1 and CDR2: MNHNY, SVGAGI (reference sequence). V shed 6 bases and J 5 bases; nucleotides not matched to a gene: 7. CDR3 sequence (DNA): TGTGCCAGCAGCCCACAGGGGGCTGGAACTGAAGCTTTCTTT. Its protein product is CASSPQGAGTEAFF.

V is TRBV5-1 and J is TRBJ2-5, with D maybe TRBD2 (6 bases). The V and J ends lost 2 bases and 4 bases respectively, with 15 bases between them. The length of the CDR3 is 15 residues. Germline assignment: CDR1 SGHRS and CDR2 YFSETQ. The CDR3 nucleotides read TGCGCCAGCAGCTTTCAAGCGGGCCGGGGAGAGACCCAGTACTTC. Encoded protein: CASSFQAGRGETQYF.

This chain connects TRBV5-1 to TRBJ2-7, with 12 bases fitting TRBD1. The CDR3 has 14 residues. Per the germline V gene, CDR1 is SGHRS and CDR2 is YFSETQ. V trimming: 5 bases; J trimming: 6 bases; junction bases outside the gene matches: 6. The CDR3 DNA follows: TGCGCCAGCAGTCCCGGGACAGGGGGCGGCGAGCAGTACTTC. This sequence encodes CASSPGTGGGEQYF.

This chain links TRBV27 with TRBJ1-1; D is perhaps TRBD1 (5 bases). Germline V lookup: CDR1 MNHEY, CDR2 SMNVEV (reference sequence). Trimming shortened V by 6 bases and J by 12 bases, and 17 bases separated the two germline ends. The CDR3 covers 12 residues. The CDR3 is CASRGGRVRPFF. In nucleotides, the CDR3 is TGTGCCAGCAGGGGTGGCAGGGTTCGTCCTTTCTTT.

The V call is TRBV9, the J call TRBJ1-6; maybe TRBD1 (5 bases). Between the trimmed V and J ends, which lost 0 bases and 13 bases, there was a span of 14 bases. The germline V gene encodes CDR1 SGDLS and CDR2 YYNGEE. This CDR3 region has 14 residues. CDR3 amino acids: CASSVVGGAGPLHF. CDR3 nucleotides: TGTGCCAGCAGCGTAGTAGGAGGGGCTGGCCCCCTCCACTTT.

V is TRBV18 and J is TRBJ1-2; tentatively, D is TRBD1 (5 bases). Germline CDR1 is KGHSH and CDR2 is LQKENI. CDR3 length: 13 amino acids. Trimming removed 3 bases from V and 8 bases from J, with 13 bases in between. The CDR3 sequence is CASSPLPWGGYTF. DNA for the CDR3: TGTGCCAGCTCACCTCTCCCTTGGGGCGGCTACACCTTC.